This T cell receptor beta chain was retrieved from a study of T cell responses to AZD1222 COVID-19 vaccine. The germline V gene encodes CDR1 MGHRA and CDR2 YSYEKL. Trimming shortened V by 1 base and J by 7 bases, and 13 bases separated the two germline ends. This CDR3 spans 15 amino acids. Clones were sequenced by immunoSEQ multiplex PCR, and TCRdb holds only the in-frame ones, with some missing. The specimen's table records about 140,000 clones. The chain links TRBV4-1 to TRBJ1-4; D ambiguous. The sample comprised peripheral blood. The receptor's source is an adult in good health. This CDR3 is CASSQGRLGSEKLFF. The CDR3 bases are TGCGCCAGCAGCCAAGGGCGATTAGGGAGTGAAAAACTGTTTTTT.